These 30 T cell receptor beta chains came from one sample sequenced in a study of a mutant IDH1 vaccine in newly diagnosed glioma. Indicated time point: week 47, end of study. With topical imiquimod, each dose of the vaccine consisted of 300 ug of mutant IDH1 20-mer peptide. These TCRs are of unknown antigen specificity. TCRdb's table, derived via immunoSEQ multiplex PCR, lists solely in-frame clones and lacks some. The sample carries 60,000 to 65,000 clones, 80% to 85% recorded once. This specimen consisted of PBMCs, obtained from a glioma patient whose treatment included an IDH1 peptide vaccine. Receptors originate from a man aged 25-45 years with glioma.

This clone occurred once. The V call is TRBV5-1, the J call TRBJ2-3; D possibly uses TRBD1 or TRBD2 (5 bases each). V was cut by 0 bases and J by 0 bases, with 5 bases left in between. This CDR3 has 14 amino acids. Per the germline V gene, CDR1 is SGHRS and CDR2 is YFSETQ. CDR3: CASSLGDSTDTQYF. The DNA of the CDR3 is TGCGCCAGCAGCTTGGGGGACAGCACAGATACGCAGTATTTT.

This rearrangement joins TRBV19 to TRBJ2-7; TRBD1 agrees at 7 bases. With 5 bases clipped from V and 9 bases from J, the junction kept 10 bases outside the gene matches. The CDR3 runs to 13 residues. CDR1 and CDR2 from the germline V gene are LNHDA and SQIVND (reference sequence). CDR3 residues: CASSPRQGLGQYF. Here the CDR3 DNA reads TGTGCCAGTAGTCCCCGACAGGGCTTGGGGCAGTACTTC. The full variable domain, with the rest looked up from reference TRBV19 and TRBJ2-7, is DGGITQSPKYLFRKEGQNVTLSCEQNLNHDAMYWYRQDPGQGLRLIYYSQIVNDFQKGDIAEGYSVSREKKESFPLTVTSAQKNPTAFYLCASSPRQGLGQYFGPGTRLTVT.

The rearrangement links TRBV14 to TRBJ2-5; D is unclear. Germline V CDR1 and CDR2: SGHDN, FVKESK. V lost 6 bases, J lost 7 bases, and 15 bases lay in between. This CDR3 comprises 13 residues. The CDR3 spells CASRQTQDRTQYF. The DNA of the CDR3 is TGTGCCAGCAGACAGACTCAAGATCGGACCCAGTACTTC.

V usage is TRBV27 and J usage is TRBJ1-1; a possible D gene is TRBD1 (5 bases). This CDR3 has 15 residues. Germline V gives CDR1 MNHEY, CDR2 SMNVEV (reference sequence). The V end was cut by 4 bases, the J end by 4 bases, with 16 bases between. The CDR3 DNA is TGTGCCAGCAGTTCAATGGGCGGGGGGACCACTGAAGCTTTCTTT. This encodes CASSSMGGGTTEAFF.

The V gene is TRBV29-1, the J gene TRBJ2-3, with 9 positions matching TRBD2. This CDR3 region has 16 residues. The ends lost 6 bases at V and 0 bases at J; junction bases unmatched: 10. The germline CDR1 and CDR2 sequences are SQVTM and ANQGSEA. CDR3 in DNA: TGCAGCGTCATCATGCGGGAGGGGATCAGCACAGATACGCAGTATTTT. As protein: CSVIMREGISTDTQYF.

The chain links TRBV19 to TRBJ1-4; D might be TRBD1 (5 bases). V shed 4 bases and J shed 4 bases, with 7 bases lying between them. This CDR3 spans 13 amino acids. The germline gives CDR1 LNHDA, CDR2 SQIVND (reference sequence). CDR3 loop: CASSRQNNEKLFF. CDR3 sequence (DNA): TGTGCCAGTAGTAGACAGAATAATGAAAAACTGTTTTTT.

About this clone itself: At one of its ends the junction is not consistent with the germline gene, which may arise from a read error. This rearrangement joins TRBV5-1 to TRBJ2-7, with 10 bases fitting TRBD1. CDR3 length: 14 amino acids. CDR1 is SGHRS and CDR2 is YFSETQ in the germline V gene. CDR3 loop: CASGLTGGEYEQYF. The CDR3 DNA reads TGCGCCAGCGGCTTGACAGGGGGCGAGTACGAGCAGTACTTC.

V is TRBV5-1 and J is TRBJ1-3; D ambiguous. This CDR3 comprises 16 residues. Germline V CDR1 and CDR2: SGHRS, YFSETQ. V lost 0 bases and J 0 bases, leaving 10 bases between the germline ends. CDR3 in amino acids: CASSLATQNSGNTIYF. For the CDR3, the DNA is TGCGCCAGCAGCTTGGCGACTCAGAACTCTGGAAACACCATATATTTT.

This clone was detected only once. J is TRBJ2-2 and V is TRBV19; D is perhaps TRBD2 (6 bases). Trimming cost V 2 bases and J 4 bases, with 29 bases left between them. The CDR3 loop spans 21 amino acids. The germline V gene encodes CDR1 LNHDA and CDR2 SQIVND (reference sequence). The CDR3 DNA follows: TGTGCCAGTAGTATAAAATATGGGTTCTCTAGCGAGGGATGGGGCACCGGGGAGCTGTTTTTT. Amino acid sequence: CASSIKYGFSSEGWGTGELFF.

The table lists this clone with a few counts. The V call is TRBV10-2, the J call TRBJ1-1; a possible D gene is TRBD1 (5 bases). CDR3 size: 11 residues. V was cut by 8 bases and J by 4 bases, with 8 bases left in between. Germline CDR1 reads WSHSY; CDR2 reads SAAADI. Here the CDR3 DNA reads TGCGCCAGCCTGGGGGGCACTGAAGCTTTCTTT. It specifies CASLGGTEAFF.

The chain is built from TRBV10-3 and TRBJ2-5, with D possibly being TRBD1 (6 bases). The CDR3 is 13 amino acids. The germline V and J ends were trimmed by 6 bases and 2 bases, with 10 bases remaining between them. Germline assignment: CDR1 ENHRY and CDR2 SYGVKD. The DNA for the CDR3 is TGTGCCATCAGCACAGGGCTACAAGAGACCCAGTACTTC. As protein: CAISTGLQETQYF.

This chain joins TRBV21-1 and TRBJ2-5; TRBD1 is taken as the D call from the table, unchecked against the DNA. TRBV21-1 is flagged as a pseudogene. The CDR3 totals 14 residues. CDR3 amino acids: CASSKARTQETQYF. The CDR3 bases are TGTGCCAGCAGCAAAGCGCGGACACAAGAGACCCAGTACTTC.

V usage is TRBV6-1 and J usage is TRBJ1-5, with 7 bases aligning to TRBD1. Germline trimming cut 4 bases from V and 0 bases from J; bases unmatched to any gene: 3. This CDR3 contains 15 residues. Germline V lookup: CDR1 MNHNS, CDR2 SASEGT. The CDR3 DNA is TGTGCCAGCAGTGCAGGGGGTTATAGCAATCAGCCCCAGCATTTT. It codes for CASSAGGYSNQPQHF.

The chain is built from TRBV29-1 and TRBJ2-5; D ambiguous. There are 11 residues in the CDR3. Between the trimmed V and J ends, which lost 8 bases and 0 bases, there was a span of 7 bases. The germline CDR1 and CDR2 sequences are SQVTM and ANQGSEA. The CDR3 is CSTQYQETQYF. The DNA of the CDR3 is TGCAGCACCCAGTACCAAGAGACCCAGTACTTC.

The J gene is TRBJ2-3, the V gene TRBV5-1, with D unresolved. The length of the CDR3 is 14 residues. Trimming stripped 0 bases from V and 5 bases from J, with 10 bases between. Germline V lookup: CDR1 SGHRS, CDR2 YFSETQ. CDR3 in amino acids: CASSLDPGEDTQYF. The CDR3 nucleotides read TGCGCCAGCAGCTTGGATCCAGGTGAAGATACGCAGTATTTT.

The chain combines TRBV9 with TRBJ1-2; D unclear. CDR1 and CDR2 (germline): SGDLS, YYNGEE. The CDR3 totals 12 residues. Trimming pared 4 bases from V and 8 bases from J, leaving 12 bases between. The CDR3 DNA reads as TGTGCCAGCAGCTGGGGAGGGAAAGGCTACACCTTC. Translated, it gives CASSWGGKGYTF.

The DNA for the CDR3 is TGTGCCAGCAGTTACTCGGGACAGGGTGGAGAGCAGTACTTC. Its protein product is CASSYSGQGGEQYF. V usage is TRBV6-5 and J usage is TRBJ2-7, with 9 bases matching TRBD1. The CDR3 is made up of 14 amino acids. V shed 0 bases and J 7 bases; nucleotides not matched to a gene: 4. Looked up from germline, CDR1 is MNHEY and CDR2 is SVGAGI.

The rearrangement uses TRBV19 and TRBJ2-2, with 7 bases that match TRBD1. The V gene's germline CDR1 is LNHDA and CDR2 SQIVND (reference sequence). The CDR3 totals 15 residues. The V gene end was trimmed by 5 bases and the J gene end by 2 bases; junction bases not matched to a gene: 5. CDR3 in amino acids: CASSPTGYNTGELFF. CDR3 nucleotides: TGTGCCAGTAGTCCGACAGGGTATAACACCGGGGAGCTGTTTTTT.

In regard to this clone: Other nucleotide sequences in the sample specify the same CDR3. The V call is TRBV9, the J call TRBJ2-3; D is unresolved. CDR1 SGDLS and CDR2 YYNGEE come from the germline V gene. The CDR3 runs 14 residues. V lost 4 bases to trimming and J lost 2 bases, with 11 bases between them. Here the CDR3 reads CASSPGLITDTQYF. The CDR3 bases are TGTGCCAGCAGCCCGGGCCTGATCACAGATACGCAGTATTTT.

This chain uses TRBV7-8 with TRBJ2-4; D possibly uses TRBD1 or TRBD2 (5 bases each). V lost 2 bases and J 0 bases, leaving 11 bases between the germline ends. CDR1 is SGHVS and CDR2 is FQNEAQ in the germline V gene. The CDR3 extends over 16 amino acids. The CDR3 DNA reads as TGTGCCAGCAGCTTATTACGGGACGGAGCCAAAAACATTCAGTACTTC. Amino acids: CASSLLRDGAKNIQYF. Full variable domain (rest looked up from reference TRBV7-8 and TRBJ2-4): GAGVSQSPRYKVAKRGQDVALRCDPISGHVSLFWYQQALGQGPEFLTYFQNEAQLDKSGLPSDRFFAERPEGSVSTLKIQRTQQEDSAVYLCASSLLRDGAKNIQYFGAGTRLSVL.

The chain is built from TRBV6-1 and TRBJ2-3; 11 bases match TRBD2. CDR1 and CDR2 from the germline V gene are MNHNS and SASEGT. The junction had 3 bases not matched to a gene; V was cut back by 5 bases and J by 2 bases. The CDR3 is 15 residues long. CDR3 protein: CASSLTSGATDTQYF. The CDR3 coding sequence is TGTGCCAGCAGTCTGACTAGCGGGGCCACAGATACGCAGTATTTT.

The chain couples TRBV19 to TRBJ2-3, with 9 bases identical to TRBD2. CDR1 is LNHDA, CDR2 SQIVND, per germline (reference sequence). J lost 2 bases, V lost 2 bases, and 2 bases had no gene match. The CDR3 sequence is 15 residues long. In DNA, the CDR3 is TGTGCCAGTAGTATAAGCGGGGGGAACACAGATACGCAGTATTTT. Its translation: CASSISGGNTDTQYF. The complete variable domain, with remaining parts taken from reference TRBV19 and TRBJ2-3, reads DGGITQSPKYLFRKEGQNVTLSCEQNLNHDAMYWYRQDPGQGLRLIYYSQIVNDFQKGDIAEGYSVSREKKESFPLTVTSAQKNPTAFYLCASSISGGNTDTQYFGPGTRLTVL.

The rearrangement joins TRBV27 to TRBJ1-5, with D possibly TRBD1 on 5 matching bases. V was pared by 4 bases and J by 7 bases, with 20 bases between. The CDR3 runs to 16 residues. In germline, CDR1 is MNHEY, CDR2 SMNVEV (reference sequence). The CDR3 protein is CASSSSILEEGQPQHF. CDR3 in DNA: TGTGCCAGCAGTTCCTCCATTTTGGAGGAGGGGCAGCCCCAGCATTTT.

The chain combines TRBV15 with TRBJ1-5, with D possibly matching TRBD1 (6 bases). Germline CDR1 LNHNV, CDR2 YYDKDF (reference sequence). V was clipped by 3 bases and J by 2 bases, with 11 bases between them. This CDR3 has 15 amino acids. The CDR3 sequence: CATSSGGAGNQPQHF. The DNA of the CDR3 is TGTGCCACCAGCAGTGGGGGCGCGGGCAATCAGCCCCAGCATTTT.

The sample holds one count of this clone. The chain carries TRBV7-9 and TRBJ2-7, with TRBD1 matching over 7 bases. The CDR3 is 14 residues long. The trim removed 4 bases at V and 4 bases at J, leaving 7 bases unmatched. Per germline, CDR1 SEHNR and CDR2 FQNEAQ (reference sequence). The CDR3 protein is CASSSRRQGYEQYF. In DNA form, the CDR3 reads TGTGCCAGCAGCTCCCGCCGACAGGGTTACGAGCAGTACTTC.

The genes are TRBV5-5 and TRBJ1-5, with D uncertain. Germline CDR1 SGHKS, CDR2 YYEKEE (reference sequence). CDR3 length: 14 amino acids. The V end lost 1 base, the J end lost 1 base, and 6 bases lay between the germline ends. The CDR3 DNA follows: TGTGCCAGCAGCTTGTTGATGAGCAATCAGCCCCAGCATTTT. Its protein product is CASSLLMSNQPQHF. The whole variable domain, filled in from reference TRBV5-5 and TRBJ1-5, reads DAGVTQSPTHLIKTRGQQVTLRCSPISGHKSVSWYQQVLGQGPQFIFQYYEKEERGRGNFPDRFSARQFPNYSSELNVNALLLGDSALYLCASSLLMSNQPQHFGDGTRLSIL.

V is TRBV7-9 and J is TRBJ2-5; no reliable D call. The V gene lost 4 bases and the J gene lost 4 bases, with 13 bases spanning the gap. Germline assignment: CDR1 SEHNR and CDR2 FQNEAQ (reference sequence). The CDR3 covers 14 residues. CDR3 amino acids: CASSSYGLLETQYF. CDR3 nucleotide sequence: TGTGCCAGCAGCTCTTACGGGCTCTTAGAGACCCAGTACTTC.

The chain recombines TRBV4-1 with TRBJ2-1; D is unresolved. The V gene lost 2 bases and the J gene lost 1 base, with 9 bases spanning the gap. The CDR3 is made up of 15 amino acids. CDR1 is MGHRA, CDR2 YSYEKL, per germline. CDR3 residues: CASSQPLRSYNEQFF. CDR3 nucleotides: TGCGCCAGCAGCCAACCGCTCAGGTCCTACAATGAGCAGTTCTTC.

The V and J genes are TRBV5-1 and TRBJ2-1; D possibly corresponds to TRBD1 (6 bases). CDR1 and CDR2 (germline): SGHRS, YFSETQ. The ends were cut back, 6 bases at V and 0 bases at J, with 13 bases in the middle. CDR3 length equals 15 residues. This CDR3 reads CASTPQGFSYNEQFF. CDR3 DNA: TGCGCCAGCACCCCTCAGGGGTTCTCCTACAATGAGCAGTTCTTC.

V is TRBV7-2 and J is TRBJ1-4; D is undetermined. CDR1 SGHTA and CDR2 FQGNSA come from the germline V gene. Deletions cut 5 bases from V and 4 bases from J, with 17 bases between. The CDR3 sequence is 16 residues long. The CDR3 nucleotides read TGTGCCAGCAGCGACGATGCAACAGCTTATAATGAAAAACTGTTTTTT. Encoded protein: CASSDDATAYNEKLFF.